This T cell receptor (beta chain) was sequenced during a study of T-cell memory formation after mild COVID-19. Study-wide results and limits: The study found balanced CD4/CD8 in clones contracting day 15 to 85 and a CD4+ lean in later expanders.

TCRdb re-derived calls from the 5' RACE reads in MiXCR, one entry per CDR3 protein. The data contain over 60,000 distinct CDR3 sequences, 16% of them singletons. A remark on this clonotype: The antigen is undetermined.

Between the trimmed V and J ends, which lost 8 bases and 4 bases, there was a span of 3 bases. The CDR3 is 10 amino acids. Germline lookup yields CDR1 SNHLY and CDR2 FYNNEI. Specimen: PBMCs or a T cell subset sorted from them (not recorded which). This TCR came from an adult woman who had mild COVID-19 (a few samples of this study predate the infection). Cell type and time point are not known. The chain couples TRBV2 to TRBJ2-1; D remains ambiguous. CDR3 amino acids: CASLYNEQFF. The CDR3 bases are TGTGCCAGCCTATACAATGAGCAGTTCTTC.